These 5 T cell receptor beta chains came from one sample sequenced in a study of Graves' ophthalmopathy and Graves' hyperthyroidism. From RNA, the CDR3 regions of TCR beta chains were amplified and sequenced. The authors performed first-round RT-PCR with HTBI primers and then a second-round multiplex PCR. TCRdb re-analysed the multiplex PCR reads in MiXCR, keeping a single row per CDR3 protein. There are 1 million to 1.3 million distinct CDR3 sequences in the sample; roughly two fifths occur only once, and approximately 12% lies in the top ten. The sample taken for sequencing was peripheral blood or thyroid tissue (not recorded which). These receptors were obtained from an adult man with Graves' hyperthyroidism.

This clonotype was counted ten times or more. The rearrangement uses TRBV19 and TRBJ1-1; 7 bases match TRBD1. This CDR3 has 13 residues. J gave up 1 base and V 9 bases, and 5 bases lay outside the gene matches. CDR1 and CDR2 (germline): LNHDA, SQIVND (reference sequence). The CDR3 DNA reads TGTGCCAGCAAGGGACAGAAGAACACTGAAGCTTTCTTT. This translates into CASKGQKNTEAFF.

Concerning this clonotype: A much larger clone differs by one base, so this may be a read error. The conserved final phenylalanine or tryptophan is absent from the CDR3, which likely points to a read error. The J gene is TRBJ1-1, the V gene TRBV14; 7 positions match TRBD1. Germline V gives CDR1 SGHDN, CDR2 FVKESK. The CDR3 contains 14 residues. J gave up 6 bases and V 4 bases, and 8 bases lay outside the gene matches. The CDR3 sequence is CASSRKTQGAEAFS. The DNA for the CDR3 is TGTGCCAGCAGCCGCAAGACTCAGGGGGCTGAAGCTTTCTCT.

This clonotype showed up just once. The gene calls are TRBV2 and TRBJ1-5, with TRBD1 matching 8 bases. V gave up 8 bases and J gave up 1 base; unmatched junction bases: 10. CDR3 length equals 16 residues. In germline, CDR1 is SNHLY, CDR2 FYNNEI. In nucleotides, the CDR3 is TGTGCCAGCCGGACAGGGACGGGGTCGAGCAATCAGCCCCAGCATTTT. Its translation: CASRTGTGSSNQPQHF.

This clonotype was detected ten times or more. The rearrangement links TRBV7-6 to TRBJ1-4; TRBD1 matches 7 bases. The CDR3 length is 17 residues. Germline V gene data show CDR1 as SGHVS and CDR2 as FNYEAQ. V was pared by 5 bases and J by 2 bases, with 11 bases of the junction left unmatched. The chain's CDR3 is CASSPTTGVSTNEKLFF. The CDR3 nucleotides read TGTGCCAGCAGCCCGACCACAGGGGTTTCGACTAATGAAAAACTGTTTTTT. The full variable domain, its missing parts supplied by reference TRBV7-6 and TRBJ1-4, is GAGVSQSPRYKVTKRGQDVALRCDPISGHVSLYWYRQALGQGPEFLTYFNYEAQQDKSGLPNDRFSAERPEGSISTLTIQRTEQRDSAMYRCASSPTTGVSTNEKLFFGSGTQLSVL.

The chain links TRBV5-5 to TRBJ1-6; 7 bases align to TRBD1. This CDR3 spans 17 amino acids. After removal of 7 bases from V and 9 bases from J, the junction contained 19 bases not matched to a gene. Looked up from germline, CDR1 is SGHKS and CDR2 is YYEKEE (reference sequence). CDR3 sequence (DNA): TGTGCCAGCGGAGACAAGGACAGGAGGTCACGGCCTTCACCCCTCCACTTT. Translation gives CASGDKDRRSRPSPLHF.